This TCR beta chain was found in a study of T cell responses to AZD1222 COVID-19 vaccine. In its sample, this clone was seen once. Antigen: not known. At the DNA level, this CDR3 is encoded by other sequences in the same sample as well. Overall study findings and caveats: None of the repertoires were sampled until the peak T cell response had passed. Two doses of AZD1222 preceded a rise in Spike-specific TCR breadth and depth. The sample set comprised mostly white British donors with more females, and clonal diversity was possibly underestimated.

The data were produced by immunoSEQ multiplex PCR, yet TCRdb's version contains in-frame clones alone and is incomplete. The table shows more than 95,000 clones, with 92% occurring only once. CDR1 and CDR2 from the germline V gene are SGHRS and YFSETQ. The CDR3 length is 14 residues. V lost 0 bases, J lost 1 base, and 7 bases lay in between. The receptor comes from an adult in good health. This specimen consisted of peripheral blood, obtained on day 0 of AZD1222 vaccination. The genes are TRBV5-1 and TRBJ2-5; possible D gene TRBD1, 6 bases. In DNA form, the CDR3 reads TGCGCCAGCAGCTTGGGAGGGGGCCAAGAGACCCAGTACTTC. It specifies CASSLGGGQETQYF. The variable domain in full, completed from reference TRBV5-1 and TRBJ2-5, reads KAGVTQTPRYLIKTRGQQVTLSCSPISGHRSVSWYQQTPGQGLQFLFEYFSETQRNKGNFPGRFSGRQFSNSRSEMNVSTLELGDSALYLCASSLGGGQETQYFGPGTRLLVL.